Listed below are T cell receptor beta chains from one sample, sequenced in a study of blood T cell repertoires in COVID-19. Sequencing was performed with immunoSEQ multiplex PCR; in TCRdb, only in-frame clones are kept and a portion is missing. This table has roughly 250,000 clones, about 80% appearing once. Sequencing was done on a sample of peripheral blood. These receptors originate from a human donor in a cohort sampled during active COVID-19. The CDR3 runs from the conserved cysteine through the conserved F or W. A D gene is named only where the DNA matches it firmly. For some rows the clone size is stated as once, few or many, or as a class when expanded; others skip it.

NA,TRBV5-6,TRBD2,TRBJ2-5,TGTGCCAGCAGCCCCTACCGAGGACTAGCGGGAGGTGAGACCCAGTACTTC,CASSPYRGLAGGETQYF
many,TRBV7-3,TRBD2,TRBJ2-5,TGTGCCAGCAGCCCCGGGGGGGCAGTCCAAGAGACCCAGTACTTC,CASSPGGAVQETQYF
NA,TRBV6-5,TRBD1,TRBJ1-1,TGTGCCAGCAGTTACGGCCCCGGACAGGTTGGTTTCTTT,CASSYGPGQVGFF
NA,TRBV5-1,TRBD1,TRBJ2-2,TGCGCCAGCAGCTCCTCTTCCAGGGGGCAGACCGGGGAGCTGTTTTTT,CASSSSSRGQTGELFF
NA,TRBV7-2,NA,TRBJ2-5,TGTGCCAGCAGCTTTACGGGGGTTACCCAAGAGACCCAGTACTTC,CASSFTGVTQETQYF
NA,TRBV4-1,TRBD2,TRBJ2-3,TGCGCCAGCAGTCCTCTAGCGGCGATCACAGATACGCAGTATTTT,CASSPLAAITDTQYF
NA,TRBV6-5,NA,TRBJ1-4,TGTGCCAGCACTCCAAGTAGGGGCGTTAATGAAAAACTGTTTTTT,CASTPSRGVNEKLFF
once,TRBV3-1/TRBV3-2,NA,TRBJ1-5,TGTGCCAGCAACTCCGGGACTACGAGCAATCAGCCCCAGCATTTT,CASNSGTTSNQPQHF
NA,TRBV28,NA,TRBJ1-1,TGTGCCAGTGGACAGACATTGAACACTGAAGCTTTCTTT,CASGQTLNTEAFF
NA,TRBV5-1,TRBD2,TRBJ2-1,TGCGCCAGCAGAGAAGGACTAGCGGGGCCCAATGAGCAGTTCTTC,CASREGLAGPNEQFF
NA,TRBV18,NA,TRBJ2-2,TGTGCCAGCTCATCCGGGTACTCCGGGGAGCTGTTTTTT,CASSSGYSGELFF
once,TRBV13,TRBD2,TRBJ2-3,TGTGCCAGCAGCTTAGGGACTAGCGCGTATACGCAGTATTTT,CASSLGTSAYTQYF
NA,TRBV9,NA,TRBJ2-2,TGTGCCAGCAGCGTAACAGGGAGCGGGGAGCTGTTTTTT,CASSVTGSGELFF
once,TRBV9,TRBD1,TRBJ1-1,TGTGCCAGCAGCGTGGGGACAGGGGTGAACACTGAAGCTTTCTTT,CASSVGTGVNTEAFF
NA,TRBV5-8,NA,TRBJ1-3,TGTGCCAGCCGTCCTTCGAGGAGGCAGCTCTCTGGAAACACCATATATTTT,CASRPSRRQLSGNTIYF
few,TRBV19,TRBD2,TRBJ2-1,TGTGCCAGTAGTATCCGCCGCTCTCGCGGGAGGCCTGGAGGAGAGGAGTTCTTC,CASSIRRSRGRPGGEEFF
NA,TRBV2,NA,TRBJ2-5,TGTGCCAGCAGTGAACGGGGAATGGGGAAGACCCAGTACTTC,CASSERGMGKTQYF
NA,TRBV1,NA,TRBJ1-6,TGCACCAGCAGCCAAGTCGGCCTCAGGAATTCACCCCTCCACTTT,CTSSQVGLRNSPLHF
NA,TRBV6-5,NA,TRBJ1-3,TGTGCCAGCAGTTACGGGCAGGGAGGAGGAAACACCATATATTTT,CASSYGQGGGNTIYF
NA,TRBV5-1,NA,TRBJ1-2,TGCGCCAGCAGCTTGGTGGCGGCAGGGATTCTTAATGGCTACACCTTC,CASSLVAAGILNGYTF
NA,TRBV10-3,NA,TRBJ2-1,TGTGCCATCAGCCCAGGACAGAGGAATGAGCAGTTCTTC,CAISPGQRNEQFF
NA,TRBV28,TRBD2,TRBJ2-7,TGTGCCAGCAAGCGGGGGGGCTCCTACGAGCAGTACTTC,CASKRGGSYEQYF
once,TRBV7-2,NA,TRBJ2-1,TGTGCCAGCAGCTTAGGAGGGTTTGGCATCTACAATGAGCAGTTCTTC,CASSLGGFGIYNEQFF
NA,TRBV28,TRBD2,TRBJ2-1,TGTGCCAGCATGCGGGCTAGCGGGTTATATGAGCAGTTCTTC,CASMRASGLYEQFF
NA,TRBV5-1,NA,TRBJ2-3,TGCGCCAGCAGCTTGCTCGAGACTAGCACAGATACGCAGTATTTT,CASSLLETSTDTQYF
NA,TRBV7-9,NA,TRBJ2-7,TGTGCCAGCAGCGCCTGGGCGGGCTCAAAGGGCTTC,CASSAWAGSKGF
few,TRBV5-1,TRBD2,TRBJ2-5,TGCGCCAGCAGCTCGAGCCGTAGCGGGGGGACCCAAGAGACCCAGTACTTC,CASSSSRSGGTQETQYF
NA,TRBV18,NA,TRBJ2-2,TGTGCCAGCTCACCACTTCCGGGGATCGCCGGGGAGCTGTTTTTT,CASSPLPGIAGELFF
NA,TRBV28,NA,TRBJ2-6,TGTGCCAGCAGTTTTCGGGGCTCTGGGGCCAACGTCCTGACTTTC,CASSFRGSGANVLTF
NA,TRBV7-9,TRBD1,TRBJ2-2,TGTGCCAGCAGCTACACCGGGACAGGGGATACCGGGGAGCTGTTTTTT,CASSYTGTGDTGELFF
NA,TRBV6-5,TRBD1,TRBJ1-1,TGTGCCAGCAGACAGGGGTGGAACACTGAAGCTTTCTTT,CASRQGWNTEAFF
NA,TRBV6-5,NA,TRBJ1-3,TGTGCCAGCAGTCCCCGACAGGGAAACACCATATATTTT,CASSPRQGNTIYF
NA,TRBV19,NA,TRBJ1-1,TGTGCCAGTAGTATAGGGGAGGTGAACACTGAAGCTTTCTTT,CASSIGEVNTEAFF
NA,TRBV10-3,TRBD1,TRBJ1-4,TGTGCCATCAGTGACCCGGACAGGGGTGGTGAAAAACTGTTTTTT,CAISDPDRGGEKLFF
NA,TRBV7-2,TRBD1,TRBJ2-5,TGTGCCAGCAGCTTAGCGAAAGGGGGGACAGGGGTGGAGACCCAGTACTTC,CASSLAKGGTGVETQYF
NA,TRBV29-1,TRBD1,TRBJ2-3,TGCAGCGTTGAGACAGGGGGAGATACGCAGTATTTT,CSVETGGDTQYF
NA,TRBV15,NA,TRBJ2-7,TGTGCCACCAGCAGAGACTTAGCGGTCTACGAGCAGTACTTC,CATSRDLAVYEQYF
few,TRBV27,TRBD2,TRBJ2-7,TGTGCCAGCAACCGACTAGCGGGAACCTACGAGCAGTACTTC,CASNRLAGTYEQYF
NA,TRBV7-2,NA,TRBJ1-1,TGTGCCAGCAGCTTAGATCCGGGGTGGAACACTGAAGCTTTCTTT,CASSLDPGWNTEAFF
NA,TRBV2,NA,TRBJ2-5,TGTGCCAGCAGTGCGACGGCGGGGCTCGAAGAGACCCAGTACTTC,CASSATAGLEETQYF
NA,TRBV18,NA,TRBJ1-2,TGTGCCAGCTCACCACCCCAGGGGAGAATCTATGGCTACACCTTC,CASSPPQGRIYGYTF
NA,TRBV20-1,NA,TRBJ2-7,TGCAGTGCACCGCAGGGGTACGAGCAGTACTTC,CSAPQGYEQYF
NA,TRBV4-1,NA,TRBJ2-6,TGCGCCAGCAGCCAAGGCGCACTAGGCCTGCCGGGACACTACTCTGGGGCCAACGTCCTGACTTTC,CASSQGALGLPGHYSGANVLTF
few,TRBV6-2/TRBV6-3,NA,TRBJ2-2,TGTGCCAGCAGTTACCCCTTGGACAGTCCTTCAGAGGAGCTGTTTTTT,CASSYPLDSPSEELFF
NA,TRBV7-3,NA,TRBJ1-2,TGTGCCAGCAGCTTAGGCGGGGGCTATGGCTACACCTTC,CASSLGGGYGYTF
NA,TRBV7-2,NA,TRBJ2-7,TGTGCCAGCAGCTTAGCCCCTGCCCGCAGGGGCGACGAGCAGTACTTC,CASSLAPARRGDEQYF
NA,TRBV7-8,NA,TRBJ1-3,TGTGCCAGCAGTATAGCAGGGGACACCATATATTTT,CASSIAGDTIYF
NA,TRBV6-2/TRBV6-3,NA,TRBJ1-2,TGTGCCAGCAGTTACTCGCTAAAACTCTATGGCTACACCTTC,CASSYSLKLYGYTF
NA,TRBV7-8,NA,TRBJ2-5,TGTGCCAGCATCCGGGTTTACCTGGGGGGAGAGACCCAGTACTTC,CASIRVYLGGETQYF
NA,TRBV3-1/TRBV3-2,TRBD2,TRBJ2-3,TGTGCCAGCAGCCAAGAAGGCTGGACGGGGGGGCCTGATACGCAGTATTTT,CASSQEGWTGGPDTQYF
NA,TRBV7-3,NA,TRBJ1-1,TGTGCCAGCAGCTCGAGCAGGGGCAGAGCTTTCTTT,CASSSSRGRAFF
NA,TRBV11-2,NA,TRBJ1-5,TGTGCCAGCAGCTTAGGAGTAAGTCAGCCCCAGCATTTT,CASSLGVSQPQHF
NA,TRBV19,TRBD1,TRBJ2-5,TGTGCCAGTAGTCCGGGACAGGGTAGCGCAGAGACCCAGTACTTC,CASSPGQGSAETQYF
NA,TRBV4-1,NA,TRBJ2-7,TGCGCCAGCAGCCAAGCGACCGGGAGTAGCTCCTACGAGCAGTACTTC,CASSQATGSSSYEQYF
NA,TRBV6-5,NA,TRBJ1-2,TGTGCCAGCAGCCGGACAGAGAAACCCTATGGCTACACCTTC,CASSRTEKPYGYTF